This T cell receptor (beta chain) is from a study of T cells in Graves' hyperthyroidism and ophthalmopathy. This clonotype was seen a handful of times. Using RNA transcripts as the source, TCR beta CDR3 regions were amplified. The HTBI primer set drove a first-round RT-PCR of the TCR CDR3. In TCRdb, the multiplex PCR reads were re-called with MiXCR into one record per CDR3 protein. In the table there are nearly 750,000 distinct CDR3 sequences, just over 35% of which are singletons. From germline, CDR1 is MNHEY and CDR2 SVGAGI. The CDR3 length is 14 residues. Unmatched junction bases numbered 3, after V lost 2 bases and J lost 2 bases. Diagnosis of hyperthyroidism was new in patients aged 18 to 65, and its duration was under 2 months. Diagnostic decisions used clinical symptoms, serum thyroxine and TRAb, thyroid ultrasound and orbital computed tomography.

The chain links TRBV6-5 to TRBJ2-7; TRBD2 matches at 7 bases. Sequencing used blood. The TCR sequence derives from a woman aged 40 to 55 with Graves' hyperthyroidism. DNA for the CDR3: TGTGCCAGCAGTTACCGGGGGGAGGCCTACGAGCAGTACTTC. The encoded protein is CASSYRGEAYEQYF.